The next 28 T cell receptor beta chains were all read from a single sample in a study of tissue T cells after allogeneic stem cell transplantation. TCRdb keeps only in-frame clones here, not all; method: immunoSEQ multiplex PCR. The data show 7,500 to 8,000 clones, around 33% seen once. Time point in this sample: mouse harvest day 14 after allogeneic transplant. Each mouse received 10^7 T-cell-depleted marrow cells plus 10^6 splenic CD5+ T cells by tail vein. The sample comprised skin. These TCRs come from a female BALB/c mouse given C57BL/6 T cells with graft-versus-host disease after an allogeneic hematopoietic cell transplant.

This clone is labeled as large. The listed genes are named as in mouse. The CDR3 goes on 1 residue after the read ends, and that part is filled in from the germline J gene. The J gene is TRBJ1-2, the V gene TRBV13-1; D not resolved. CDR1 and CDR2 from the germline V gene are NSHNY and SYGAGN. V lost 1 base to trimming and J lost 0 bases, with 7 bases between them. The CDR3 length is 14 residues. CDR3 sequence: CASSDPHTNSDYTF. The DNA read from the CDR3 is TGTGCCAGCAGTGATCCCCACACAAACTCCGACTACACC.

Notes on this clone: Gene names are the mouse ones. The read finishes 1 residue shy of the CDR3 end, and the germline J gene is used to complete it. This chain uses TRBV14 with TRBJ1-1; 8 nucleotides line up with TRBD1. Per the germline V gene, CDR1 is SGHDT and CDR2 is FRDEAV. The CDR3 loop spans 12 amino acids. The ends lost 5 bases at V and 8 bases at J; junction bases unmatched: 5. CDR3 residues: CASSRQGTEVFF. Partial CDR3 DNA: TGTGCCAGCAGCCGACAGGGGACGGAAGTCTTC.

As to this clone: The gene symbols are mouse symbols. With the read ending 1 residue before the CDR3 end, the germline J gene is used to fill in that end. The V gene is TRBV23, the J gene TRBJ2-7; TRBD2, the D gene given by the table, was not confirmed from the DNA. CDR1 is KGHTA and CDR2 is FQNQQP in the germline V gene. The CDR3 spans 13 residues. The CDR3 reads CSSSQGTGGEQYF. The sequenced CDR3 bases are TGCTCCAGCAGTCAAGGGACTGGGGGAGAACAGTAC.

This clone was counted between two and nine times. Mouse names are used for the genes. The sequence runs out 1 residue before the end of the CDR3; the remainder is reconstructed from the germline J gene. The gene calls are TRBV26 and TRBJ2-3; tentatively, D is TRBD1 (5 bases). Trimming removed 2 bases from V and 0 bases from J, with 9 bases in between. The CDR3 is made up of 15 amino acids. Germline V gene sequence: CDR1 KGHPV, CDR2 FQNQEV (reference sequence). CDR3 region: CASSLPGSSAETLYF. Incomplete CDR3 DNA: TGTGCCAGCAGTCTGCCAGGGTCTAGTGCAGAAACGCTGTAT.

Only a few counts were recorded for this clone. The genes and germline here are from mouse. CDR3 DNA (partial): TGTGCTAGCAGTAAGGCAAGATATGAACAGTAC. It yields the protein CASSKARYEQY. The full CDR3 reads CASSKARYEQYF. This chain joins TRBV17 and TRBJ2-7; D ambiguous. The DNA ends 1 residue before the CDR3 does, and the rest of the CDR3 is filled in from the germline J gene. The germline V gene has CDR1 MNHDT and CDR2 YYDKIL. The CDR3 has 12 amino acids. The V end was cut by 4 bases, the J end by 4 bases, with 8 bases between.

About this clone itself: Gene names and germline refer to mouse. The CDR3 reads CASRDRGAEQFF. The CDR3 DNA, read in part, is TGTGCAAGCAGGGACAGGGGTGCTGAGCAGTTC. This sequence joins TRBV16 and TRBJ2-1; TRBD1 matches at 9 bases. Read sequence stops 1 residue before the CDR3 end, and the germline J gene provides the missing end. The germline V gene has CDR1 SGHSA and CDR2 FRNQAP. CDR3 length: 12 residues. Losses at the gene ends were 6 bases for V and 6 bases for J; bases not matched to a gene: 0.

This clone came up a few times. The genes and germline here are from mouse. The part of the CDR3 DNA that was read is TGTGCCAGCAGCTTTGGGGGCTCCTATGAACAGTAC. Its translation: CASSFGGSYEQY. The whole CDR3 protein reads CASSFGGSYEQYF. This chain links TRBV3 with TRBJ2-7; TRBD2 might be the D (6 bases). The read terminates 1 residue before the CDR3 end, so the remaining end is supplied by the germline J gene. Germline V gene sequence: CDR1 SNHLY, CDR2 FYNGKV (reference sequence). The CDR3 has 13 amino acids. Trimming removed 3 bases at V and 0 bases at J, with 6 bases between.

Concerning this clone itself: Gene names and germline match the mouse. From the germline J gene comes the end of the CDR3, since the read stops 1 residue before it. The chain combines TRBV26 with TRBJ1-1; D unclear. V lost 2 bases and J lost 0, with 4 bases in between. This CDR3 contains 13 residues. Germline CDR1 is KGHPV and CDR2 is FQNQEV (reference sequence). The CDR3 sequence: CASSLATNTEVFF. CDR3 DNA, as far as it was read: TGTGCCAGCAGTCTGGCAACAAACACAGAAGTCTTC.

A remark on this clone: Germline and genes here are mouse. Coverage ceases 1 residue before the CDR3 finishes, and the germline J gene fills in the end. The chain uses TRBV16 and TRBJ1-3; D might be TRBD1 (6 bases). CDR1 SGHSA and CDR2 FRNQAP come from the germline V gene. The CDR3 loop spans 14 amino acids. V gave up 1 base and J gave up 4 bases, with 8 bases separating them. The CDR3 here is CASSLVGAGNTLYF. The DNA read from the CDR3 is TGTGCAAGCAGCTTAGTGGGGGCGGGAAATACGCTCTAT.

This clone is termed medium-sized. Gene names follow the mouse nomenclature. The read is 1 residue too short to cover the CDR3 end, so that end is filled in from the germline J gene. Additional DNA sequences in this sample encode the identical CDR3. The V gene is TRBV1, the J gene TRBJ1-2; 11 nucleotides line up with TRBD1. Trimming at V came to 3 bases and at J to 2 bases, leaving 2 bases not matched to a gene. Per the germline V gene, CDR1 is NSQYPW and CDR2 is LRSPGD (reference sequence). The CDR3 is made up of 15 amino acids. The DNA read from the CDR3 is TGCACCTGCAGTGCCCGGGACAGGGGGAACTCCGACTACACC. Translating gives CTCSARDRGNSDYT. The full CDR3 protein is CTCSARDRGNSDYTF. Filled out from reference TRBV1 and TRBJ1-2, the complete variable domain reads VTLLEQNPRWRLVPRGQAVNLRCILKNSQYPWMSWYQQDLQKQLQWLFTLRSPGDKEVKSLPGADYLATRVTDTELRLQVANMSQGRTLYCTCSARDRGNSDYTFGSGTRLLVI.

A note on this clone: The gene names given are mouse names. Coverage ceases 1 residue before the CDR3 finishes, and the germline J gene fills in the end. The chain has TRBV17 and TRBJ2-2, with 9 positions matching TRBD1. Germline CDR1 is MNHDT and CDR2 is YYDKIL. The CDR3 is made up of 16 amino acids. Losses at the gene ends were 3 bases for V and 0 bases for J; bases not matched to a gene: 2. Partial CDR3 DNA: TGTGCTAGCAGTAGCCGGGACAGGGCAAACACCGGGCAGCTCTAC. This codes for CASSSRDRANTGQLY. The full CDR3 protein is CASSSRDRANTGQLYF. Full variable domain (rest looked up from reference TRBV17 and TRBJ2-2): DTTVKQNPRYKLARVGKPVNLICSQTMNHDTMYWYQKKPNQAPKLLLFYYDKILNREADTFEKFQSSRPNNSFCSLYIGSAGLEYSAMYLCASSSRDRANTGQLYFGEGSKLTVL.

Remarks on this clone: Gene names and germline refer to mouse. Read coverage stops 1 residue before the CDR3 terminus; the germline J gene supplies the remainder. The chain joins TRBV19 to TRBJ1-1; D is uncertain. This CDR3 has 13 residues. V gave up 2 bases and J gave up 0 bases, with 5 bases separating them. Germline V CDR1 and CDR2: FNHDT, SITEND (reference sequence). The CDR3 loop is CASSMPTNTEVFF. The DNA read from the CDR3 is TGTGCCAGCAGTATGCCAACAAACACAGAAGTCTTC.

Concerning this clone: Gene names refer to mouse genes. The CDR3 is cut off 1 residue early in the read; its end comes from the germline J gene. The gene calls are TRBV31 and TRBJ2-7, with 10 bases fitting TRBD2. J was trimmed by 2 bases and V by 1 base; bases with no gene match: 2. The CDR3 has 14 amino acids. The V gene's germline CDR1 is GKSSPN and CDR2 SITVG. The chain's CDR3 is CAWSQGLGAYEQYF. The sequenced part of the CDR3 DNA is TGTGCCTGGAGTCAAGGACTGGGGGCCTATGAACAGTAC.

As regards this clone: Genes and germline are mouse. The read finishes 1 residue shy of the CDR3 end, and the germline J gene is used to complete it. The rearrangement links TRBV5 to TRBJ2-4; 8 bases fit TRBD1. Germline loops: CDR1 LGHNA, CDR2 YNLKQL (reference sequence). The length of the CDR3 is 16 residues. The J segment lost 3 bases and the V segment lost 1 base, leaving 6 bases of the junction unmatched. The CDR3 DNA, read in part, is TGTGCCAGCAGCCAAGCAGGGGGCAGAGGACAAAACACCTTGTAC. Translated, it gives CASSQAGGRGQNTLY. The CDR3 reads in full as CASSQAGGRGQNTLYF.

This clone is classed as medium-sized. Gene names refer to mouse genes. The read ends 1 residue early relative to the CDR3; the germline J gene fills the gap. The chain couples TRBV31 to TRBJ2-2, with 8 bases lining up with TRBD2. Germline CDR1 GKSSPN, CDR2 SITVG. Losses at the gene ends were 0 bases for V and 3 bases for J; bases not matched to a gene: 3. The length of the CDR3 is 15 residues. CDR3: CAWSLSWGDTGQLYF. The part of the CDR3 DNA that was read is TGTGCCTGGAGTCTAAGCTGGGGGGACACCGGGCAGCTCTAC.

This clone is large. The listed genes are named as in mouse. The sequenced fragment ends 1 residue before the CDR3 boundary, so the rest is inferred from the germline J gene. This rearrangement joins TRBV16 to TRBJ2-3, with no clear D. Deletions cut 1 base from V and 0 bases from J, with 2 bases between. The CDR3 extends over 13 amino acids. Germline CDR1 and CDR2: SGHSA and FRNQAP. The part of the CDR3 DNA that was read is TGTGCAAGCAGCTTAGGGAGTGCAGAAACGCTGTAT. Its translation: CASSLGSAETLY. The whole CDR3 protein is CASSLGSAETLYF.

Note on this clone: Gene and germline names: mouse. From the germline J gene comes the end of the CDR3, since the read stops 1 residue before it. The sample carries other DNA sequences with the same CDR3. The gene calls are TRBV26 and TRBJ2-5; possible D gene TRBD1, 5 bases. Germline CDR1 is KGHPV and CDR2 is FQNQEV (reference sequence). Trimming stripped 6 bases from V and 3 bases from J, with 10 bases between. The CDR3 totals 13 residues. The CDR3 is CASSRGQQDTQYF. The sequenced part of the CDR3 DNA is TGTGCCAGCAGCCGAGGACAACAAGACACCCAGTAC.

A remark on this clone: Genes and germline come from the mouse. From the germline J gene comes the end of the CDR3, since the read stops 1 residue before it. The gene calls are TRBV3 and TRBJ1-3, with D possibly TRBD1 on 5 matching bases. V was shortened by 0 bases and J by 2 bases, with 5 bases between the two germline ends. This CDR3 region has 14 residues. The germline gives CDR1 SNHLY, CDR2 FYNGKV (reference sequence). The CDR3 reads CASSLAGAGNTLYF. Partial CDR3 DNA: TGTGCCAGCAGCTTAGCGGGGGCTGGAAATACGCTCTAT.

Concerning this clone itself: Here the gene names and germline are mouse. The read stops 1 residue short of the end of the CDR3; the missing end is completed from the germline J gene. This chain links TRBV26 with TRBJ2-7; 8 bases align to TRBD2. Trimming cost V 7 bases and J 4 bases; bases outside gene matches: 0. Per the germline V gene, CDR1 is KGHPV and CDR2 is FQNQEV (reference sequence). The CDR3 totals 11 residues. The CDR3 DNA, read in part, is TGTGCCAGCATGGGGGGGTATGAACAGTAC. Translating gives CASMGGYEQY. From start to end, the CDR3 is CASMGGYEQYF.

This clone was seen only a few times. The germline and genes are mouse ones. The CDR3 end is not reached by the read, which stops 1 residue before it; the germline J gene fills it in. This rearrangement joins TRBV19 to TRBJ2-7; 13 nucleotides align to TRBD2. The CDR3 has 14 amino acids. The germline gives CDR1 FNHDT, CDR2 SITEND (reference sequence). Unmatched junction bases numbered 0, after V lost 3 bases and J lost 3 bases. The part of the CDR3 DNA that was read is TGTGCCAGCAGTAGGGACTGGGGGGGCTATGAACAGTAC. Translation: CASSRDWGGYEQY. The full CDR3 protein is CASSRDWGGYEQYF.

About this clone itself: Any gene name here is a mouse gene name. Read data end 1 residue before the CDR3 end; the end is taken from the germline J gene. The gene calls are TRBV26 and TRBJ1-6; D not resolved. TRBJ1-6 is an ORF for which the function is uncertain. The CDR3 covers 13 residues. Looked up from germline, CDR1 is KGHPV and CDR2 is FQNQEV (reference sequence). Trimming took 6 bases from V and 5 from J, leaving 8 bases between them. CDR3 DNA, as far as it was read: TGTGCCAGCAGCCTGACAAATAATTCGCCCCTCTAC. It translates to CASSLTNNSPLY. The complete CDR3 sequence is CASSLTNNSPLYF.

This clone is categorized as medium-sized (0.01 to 0.1%). The genes are named according to mouse. The read gets to within 1 residue of the CDR3 end, and the germline J gene fills in the rest. V is TRBV26 and J is TRBJ1-2; maybe TRBD1 (5 bases). V was shortened by 3 bases and J by 0 bases, with 11 bases between the two germline ends. The germline gives CDR1 KGHPV, CDR2 FQNQEV (reference sequence). The CDR3 runs 15 residues. The covered CDR3 bases are TGTGCCAGCAGTCTACCCGGACAAGCAAACTCCGACTACACC. This translates into CASSLPGQANSDYT. The complete CDR3 reads CASSLPGQANSDYTF.

Details on this clone: The genes are named according to mouse. The CDR3 bases that were read are TGCACCTGCAGTGCTCCCTGGGGGGCCTATGAACAGTAC. This codes for CTCSAPWGAYEQY. The CDR3 in full is CTCSAPWGAYEQYF. The chain carries TRBV1 and TRBJ2-7; the match to TRBD2 covers 8 bases. The CDR3 end is not reached by the read, which stops 1 residue before it; the germline J gene fills it in. V was pared by 3 bases and J by 2 bases, with 3 bases of the junction left unmatched. The CDR3 sequence is 14 residues long. Germline assignment: CDR1 NSQYPW and CDR2 LRSPGD (reference sequence). Together with reference TRBV1 and TRBJ2-7, the CDR3 gives the full variable domain: VTLLEQNPRWRLVPRGQAVNLRCILKNSQYPWMSWYQQDLQKQLQWLFTLRSPGDKEVKSLPGADYLATRVTDTELRLQVANMSQGRTLYCTCSAPWGAYEQYFGPGTRLTVL.

Note on this clone: Mouse gene names apply. The read stops 1 residue short of the end of the CDR3; the missing end is completed from the germline J gene. V and J are TRBV13-2 and TRBJ2-7; 9 bases are a match to TRBD2. Looked up from germline, CDR1 is NNHNN and CDR2 is SYGAGS (reference sequence). The CDR3 runs 14 residues. Trimming took 4 bases from V and 3 from J; bases not matched to a gene: 5. The CDR3 spells CASGPTGGYYEQYF. The CDR3 DNA, read in part, is TGTGCCAGCGGTCCCACTGGGGGGTACTATGAACAGTAC.

About this clone: These gene names are mouse names. The read gets to within 1 residue of the CDR3 end, and the germline J gene fills in the rest. The rearrangement links TRBV13-1 to TRBJ1-1; D is possibly TRBD1 (5 bases). CDR3 length equals 12 residues. Germline lookup yields CDR1 NSHNY and CDR2 SYGAGN. Trimming took off 4 bases at V and 1 base at J, with 5 bases between the two ends. CDR3 amino acids: CASSRGNTEVFF. CDR3 DNA (partial): TGTGCCAGCAGTAGGGGGAACACAGAAGTCTTC.

In this sample, this clone turned up a few times. Gene names are the mouse ones. The read falls 1 residue short of the CDR3 end, and the missing part is taken from the germline J gene. This sequence joins TRBV26 and TRBJ1-1, with 8 bases lining up with TRBD1. CDR1 is KGHPV and CDR2 is FQNQEV in the germline V gene (reference sequence). V lost 5 bases, J lost 1 base, and 0 bases stayed unmatched. The CDR3 is 13 residues long. Here the CDR3 reads CASSGTGNTEVFF. CDR3 DNA, as far as it was read: TGTGCCAGCAGTGGGACAGGGAACACAGAAGTCTTC.

Note on this clone: Genes and germline come from the mouse. From the germline J gene comes the end of the CDR3, since the read stops 1 residue before it. This chain connects TRBV16 to TRBJ1-1; TRBD1 matches at 7 bases. There are 13 residues in the CDR3. The trim removed 5 bases at V and 0 bases at J, leaving 0 bases unmatched. The germline gives CDR1 SGHSA, CDR2 FRNQAP. The CDR3 reads CASSGTANTEVFF. The sequenced CDR3 bases are TGTGCAAGCAGCGGGACAGCAAACACAGAAGTCTTC. Filled out from reference TRBV16 and TRBJ1-1, the complete variable domain reads NAGVIQTPRHKVTGKGQEATLWCEPISGHSAVFWYRQTIVQGLEFLTYFRNQAPIDDSGMPKERFSAQMPNQSHSTLKIQSTQPQDSAVYLCASSGTANTEVFFGKGTRLTVV.

As concerns this clone: The gene symbols are mouse symbols. The CDR3 goes on 1 residue after the read ends, and that part is filled in from the germline J gene. The sample contains more than one DNA sequence encoding this CDR3. This chain joins TRBV26 and TRBJ1-1; D gene unclear. The CDR3 extends over 12 amino acids. The germline V and J ends were trimmed by 3 bases and 0 bases, with 2 bases remaining between them. From germline, CDR1 is KGHPV and CDR2 FQNQEV (reference sequence). The CDR3 DNA, read in part, is TGTGCCAGCAGTCTCCCAAACACAGAAGTCTTC. Protein: CASSLPNTEVF. The whole CDR3 sequence reads CASSLPNTEVFF. Full variable domain (outside the CDR3, taken from reference TRBV26 and TRBJ1-1): NSKVIQTPRYLVKGQGQKAKMRCIPEKGHPVVFWYQQNKNNEFKFLINFQNQEVLQQIDMTEKRFSAECPSNSPCSLEIQSSEAGDSALYLCASSLPNTEVFFGKGTRLTVV.